The sequence of this T cell receptor (beta chain) was determined in a study of early T cells in non-severe SARS-CoV-2 infection. At the level of the study: Chains were unpaired, as sequencing was done on bulk RNA from unsorted whole blood.

This clonotype turned up a few times. V lost 2 bases and J lost 2, with 11 bases in between. CDR3 length equals 14 residues. The germline gives CDR1 SGHNT, CDR2 YYREEE (reference sequence). Each cDNA molecule carried a unique molecular identifier. TCRdb reprocessed the 5' RACE reads via MiXCR and lists one record per CDR3 protein. The table shows under 75,000 distinct CDR3 sequences, with about 13% occurring only once. The clonotype was recovered from an adult who was a healthcare worker with PCR-confirmed SARS-CoV-2 infection or an uninfected control (not recorded which). Sequencing was performed on whole blood. The chain employs TRBV5-4 and TRBJ2-7; D may match TRBD1 or TRBD2 (5 bases each). For the CDR3, the DNA is TGTGCCAGCAGCTTCGGGGCAGGAACCTACGAGCAGTACTTC. Translating it yields CASSFGAGTYEQYF.